This section outlines one TCR beta chain sequence together with its context. TCRdb's table, derived via immunoSEQ multiplex PCR, lists solely in-frame clones and lacks some. The sample has around 54,000 clones, 90% seen once. The sample originates from a study of blood T cell repertoires in COVID-19. This CDR3 comprises 14 residues. Trimming removed 0 bases from V and 7 bases from J, with 12 bases in between. This chain links TRBV23-1 with TRBJ1-2; tentative D call: TRBD1 (5 bases). TRBV23-1 falls under the ORF class, with uncertain function. The TCR comes from a woman in her forties with active COVID-19. The sequenced sample was peripheral blood. The CDR3 nucleotides read TGCGCCAGCAGTCAATCCCGCAGGGTCGGTGGCTACACCTTC. Translated: CASSQSRRVGGYTF.